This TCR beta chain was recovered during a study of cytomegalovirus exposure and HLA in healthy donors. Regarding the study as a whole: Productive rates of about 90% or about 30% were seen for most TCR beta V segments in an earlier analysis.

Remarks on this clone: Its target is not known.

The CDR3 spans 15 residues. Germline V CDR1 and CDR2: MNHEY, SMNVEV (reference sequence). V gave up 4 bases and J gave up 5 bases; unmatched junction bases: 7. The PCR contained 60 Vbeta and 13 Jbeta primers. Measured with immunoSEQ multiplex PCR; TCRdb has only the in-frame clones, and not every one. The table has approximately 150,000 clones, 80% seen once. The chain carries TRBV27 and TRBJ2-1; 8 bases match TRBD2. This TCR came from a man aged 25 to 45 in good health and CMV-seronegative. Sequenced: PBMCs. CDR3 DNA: TGTGCCAGCAGTTCGGCTCTGCGGGGGGACAATGAGCAGTTCTTC. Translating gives CASSSALRGDNEQFF.